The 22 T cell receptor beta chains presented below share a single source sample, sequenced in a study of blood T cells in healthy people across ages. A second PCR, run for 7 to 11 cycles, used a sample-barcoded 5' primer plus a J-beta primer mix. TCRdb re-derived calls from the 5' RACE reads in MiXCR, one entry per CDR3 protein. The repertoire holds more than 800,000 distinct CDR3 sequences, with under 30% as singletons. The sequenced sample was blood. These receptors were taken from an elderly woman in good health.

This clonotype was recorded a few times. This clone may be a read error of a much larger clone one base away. The CDR3 sequence is CTSSSRGPGSSTDTQYF. CDR3 sequence (DNA): TGTACCAGCAGTTCTAGGGGTCCTGGGAGTAGCACAGATACGCAGTATTTT. The genes are TRBV11-2 and TRBJ2-3; D tentatively fits TRBD1 or TRBD2 (5 bases each). The CDR3 contains 17 residues. Per germline, CDR1 SGHAT and CDR2 FQNNGV. The full variable domain, completed using reference TRBV11-2 and TRBJ2-3, is EAGVAQSPRYKIIEKRQSVAFWCNPISGHATLYWYQQILGQGPKLLIQFQNNGVVDDSQLPKDRFSAERLKGVDSTLKIQPAKLEDSAVYLCTSSSRGPGSSTDTQYFGPGTRLTVL.

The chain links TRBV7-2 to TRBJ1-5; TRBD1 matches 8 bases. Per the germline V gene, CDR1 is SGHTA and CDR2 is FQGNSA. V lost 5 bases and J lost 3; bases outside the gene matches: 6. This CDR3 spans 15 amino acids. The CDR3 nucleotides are TGTGCCAGCAGCATCGGACAGGGAAACAATCAGCCCCAGCATTTT. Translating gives CASSIGQGNNQPQHF.

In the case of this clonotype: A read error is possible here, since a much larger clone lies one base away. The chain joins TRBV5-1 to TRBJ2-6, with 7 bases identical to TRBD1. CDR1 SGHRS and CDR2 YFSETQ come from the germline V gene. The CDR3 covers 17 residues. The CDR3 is CASSLEGQISGANVRTF. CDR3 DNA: TGCGCCAGCAGCTTGGAGGGACAGATCTCTGGGGCCAACGTCCGGACTTTC. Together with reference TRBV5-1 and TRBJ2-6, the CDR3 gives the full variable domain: KAGVTQTPRYLIKTRGQQVTLSCSPISGHRSVSWYQQTPGQGLQFLFEYFSETQRNKGNFPGRFSGRQFSNSRSEMNVSTLELGDSALYLCASSLEGQISGANVRTFGAGSRLTVL.

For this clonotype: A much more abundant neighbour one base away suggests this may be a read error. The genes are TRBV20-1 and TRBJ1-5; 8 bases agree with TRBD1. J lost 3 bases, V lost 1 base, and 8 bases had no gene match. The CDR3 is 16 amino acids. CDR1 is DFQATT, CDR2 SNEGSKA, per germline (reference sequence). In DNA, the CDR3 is TGCAGTGCTAGAGGAACGGGACAGGCTAACAATCAGCCCCAGCATTTT. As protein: CSARGTGQANNQPQHF.

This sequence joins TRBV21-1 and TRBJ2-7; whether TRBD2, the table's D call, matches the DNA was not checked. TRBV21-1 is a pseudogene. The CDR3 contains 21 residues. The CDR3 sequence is CASSNPPGASGGDSSYNEQYF. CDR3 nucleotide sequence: TGTGCCAGCAGCAATCCCCCGGGAGCTAGCGGGGGGGATAGCTCCTACAATGAGCAGTACTTC.

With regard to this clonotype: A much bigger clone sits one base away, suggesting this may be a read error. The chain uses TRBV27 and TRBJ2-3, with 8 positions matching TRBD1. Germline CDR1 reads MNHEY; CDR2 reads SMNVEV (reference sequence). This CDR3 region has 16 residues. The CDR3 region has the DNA TGTGCCAACAGTCCCCGACAGGGGACATTCACAGATACGCAGTATTTT. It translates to CANSPRQGTFTDTQYF.

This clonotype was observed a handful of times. The CDR3 DNA reads as TGTGCCAGCAGCCGGACCGGGACAGCCCTCGTTGGCTACACCTTC. It translates to CASSRTGTALVGYTF. The chain employs TRBV7-8 and TRBJ1-2; TRBD1 matches 7 bases. The CDR3 is 15 residues long. Trimming removed 5 bases from V and 7 bases from J; junction bases left unmatched: 13. CDR1 SGHVS and CDR2 FQNEAQ come from the germline V gene.

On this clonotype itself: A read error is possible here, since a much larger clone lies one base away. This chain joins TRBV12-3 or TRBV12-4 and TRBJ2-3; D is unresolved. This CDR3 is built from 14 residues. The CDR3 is CASSFNLPTDAQYF. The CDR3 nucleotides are TGTGCCAGCAGTTTTAATCTACCCACAGATGCGCAGTATTTT.

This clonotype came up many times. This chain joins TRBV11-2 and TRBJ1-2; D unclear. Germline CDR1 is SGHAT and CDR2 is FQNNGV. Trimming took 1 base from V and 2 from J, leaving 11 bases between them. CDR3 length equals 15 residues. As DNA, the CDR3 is TGTGCCAGCAGCTTAGTAGAGGGATCCAACTATGGCTACACCTTC. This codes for CASSLVEGSNYGYTF.

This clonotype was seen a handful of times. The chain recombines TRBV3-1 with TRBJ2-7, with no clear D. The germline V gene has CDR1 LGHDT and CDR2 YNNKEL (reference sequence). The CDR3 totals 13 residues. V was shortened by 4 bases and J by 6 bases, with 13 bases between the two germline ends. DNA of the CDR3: TGTGCCAGCAGCCTCCTTGGTGTTGGCGAGCAGTACTTC. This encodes CASSLLGVGEQYF.

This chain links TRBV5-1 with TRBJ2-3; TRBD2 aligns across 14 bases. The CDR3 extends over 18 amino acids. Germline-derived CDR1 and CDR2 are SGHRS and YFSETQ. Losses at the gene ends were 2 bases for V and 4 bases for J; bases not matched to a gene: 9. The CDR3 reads CASSLYPGLAGAPDTQYF. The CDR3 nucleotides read TGCGCCAGCAGCTTATACCCGGGACTAGCGGGGGCCCCAGATACGCAGTATTTT. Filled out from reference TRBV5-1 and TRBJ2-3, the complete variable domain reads KAGVTQTPRYLIKTRGQQVTLSCSPISGHRSVSWYQQTPGQGLQFLFEYFSETQRNKGNFPGRFSGRQFSNSRSEMNVSTLELGDSALYLCASSLYPGLAGAPDTQYFGPGTRLTVL.

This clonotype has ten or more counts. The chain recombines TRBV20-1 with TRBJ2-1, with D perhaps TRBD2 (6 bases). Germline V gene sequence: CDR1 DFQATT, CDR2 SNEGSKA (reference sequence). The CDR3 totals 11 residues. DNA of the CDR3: TGCGGGGGGACGACGTTGAATGAGCAGTTCTTC. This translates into CGGTTLNEQFF.

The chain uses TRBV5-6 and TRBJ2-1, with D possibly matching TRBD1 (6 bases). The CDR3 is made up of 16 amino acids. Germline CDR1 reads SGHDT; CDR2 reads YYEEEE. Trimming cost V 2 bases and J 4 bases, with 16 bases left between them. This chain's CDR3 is CASSFALGGPYNEQFF. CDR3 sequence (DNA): TGTGCCAGCAGCTTCGCCCTTGGGGGCCCTTACAATGAGCAGTTCTTC.

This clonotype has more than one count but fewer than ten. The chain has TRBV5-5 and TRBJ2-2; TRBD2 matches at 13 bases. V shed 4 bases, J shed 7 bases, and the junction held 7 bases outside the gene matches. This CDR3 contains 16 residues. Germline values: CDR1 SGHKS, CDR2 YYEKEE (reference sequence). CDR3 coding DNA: TGTGCCAGCAGCCAACTAGCGGGGGGGCCCGGCGGGGAGCTGTTTTTT. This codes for CASSQLAGGPGGELFF.

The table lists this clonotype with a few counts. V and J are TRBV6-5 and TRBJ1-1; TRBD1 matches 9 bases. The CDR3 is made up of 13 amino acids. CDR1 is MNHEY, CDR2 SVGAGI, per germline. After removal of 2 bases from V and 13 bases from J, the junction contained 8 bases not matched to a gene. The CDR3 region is CASSYQRDREGFF. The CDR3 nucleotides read TGTGCCAGCAGTTACCAGCGGGACAGGGAGGGTTTCTTT.

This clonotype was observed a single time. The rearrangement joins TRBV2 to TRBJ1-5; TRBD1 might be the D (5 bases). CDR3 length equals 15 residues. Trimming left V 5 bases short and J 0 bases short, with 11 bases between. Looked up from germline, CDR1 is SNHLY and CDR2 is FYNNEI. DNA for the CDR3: TGTGCCAGCAGTCCCGGGGGGATTAGCAATCAGCCCCAGCATTTT. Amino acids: CASSPGGISNQPQHF.

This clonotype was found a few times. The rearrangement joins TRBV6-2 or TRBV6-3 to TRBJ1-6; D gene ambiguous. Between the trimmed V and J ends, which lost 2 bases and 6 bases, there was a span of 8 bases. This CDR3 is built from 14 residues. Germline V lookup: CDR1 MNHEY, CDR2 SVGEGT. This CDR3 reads CASSYERGNSPLHF. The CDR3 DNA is TGTGCCAGCAGTTACGAACGGGGTAATTCACCCCTCCACTTT.

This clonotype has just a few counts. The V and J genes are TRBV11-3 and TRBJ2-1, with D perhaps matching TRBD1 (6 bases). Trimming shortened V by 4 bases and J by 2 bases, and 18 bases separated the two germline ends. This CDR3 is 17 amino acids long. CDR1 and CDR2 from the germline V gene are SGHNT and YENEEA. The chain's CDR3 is CASSSNSRGWTYNEQFF. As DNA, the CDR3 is TGTGCCAGCAGCTCTAATTCCAGGGGTTGGACCTACAATGAGCAGTTCTTC.

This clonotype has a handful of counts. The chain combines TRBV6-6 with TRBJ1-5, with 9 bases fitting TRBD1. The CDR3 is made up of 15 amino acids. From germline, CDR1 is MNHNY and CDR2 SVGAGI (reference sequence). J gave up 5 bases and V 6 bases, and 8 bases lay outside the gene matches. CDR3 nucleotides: TGTGCCAGCAGCCGAGGACAGGGGAGGGATCAGCCCCAGCATTTT. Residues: CASSRGQGRDQPQHF.

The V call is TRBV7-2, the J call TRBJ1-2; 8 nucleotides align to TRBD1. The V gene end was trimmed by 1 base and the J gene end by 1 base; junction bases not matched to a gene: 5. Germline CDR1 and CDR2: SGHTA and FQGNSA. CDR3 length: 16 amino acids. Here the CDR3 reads CASSLGGTGRNYGYTF. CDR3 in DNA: TGTGCCAGCAGCTTAGGGGGGACAGGCCGTAACTATGGCTACACCTTC.

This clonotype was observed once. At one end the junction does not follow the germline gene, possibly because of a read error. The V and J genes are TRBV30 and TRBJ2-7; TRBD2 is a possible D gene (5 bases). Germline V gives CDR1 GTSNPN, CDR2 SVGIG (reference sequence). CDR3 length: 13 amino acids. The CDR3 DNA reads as TGTGCCCGGAGACCTTTCCTAGCCCGAGAGCAGTACTTC. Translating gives CARRPFLAREQYF.

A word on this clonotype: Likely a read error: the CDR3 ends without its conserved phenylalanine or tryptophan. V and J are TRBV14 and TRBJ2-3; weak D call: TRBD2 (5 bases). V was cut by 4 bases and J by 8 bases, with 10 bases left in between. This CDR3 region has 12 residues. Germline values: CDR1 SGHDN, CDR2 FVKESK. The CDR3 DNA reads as TGTGCCAGCAGCCTGTCAAGCGGTACGCAGTATAGT. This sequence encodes CASSLSSGTQYS.